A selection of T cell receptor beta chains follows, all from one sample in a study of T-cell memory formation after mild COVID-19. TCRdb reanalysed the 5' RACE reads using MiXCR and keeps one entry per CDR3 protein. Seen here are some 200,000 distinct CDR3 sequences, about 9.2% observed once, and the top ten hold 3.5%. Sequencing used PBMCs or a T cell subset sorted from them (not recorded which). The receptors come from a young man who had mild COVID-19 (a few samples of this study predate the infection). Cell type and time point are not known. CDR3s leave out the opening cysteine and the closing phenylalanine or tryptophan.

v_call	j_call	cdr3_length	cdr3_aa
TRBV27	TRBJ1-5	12	ASSISHSNQPQH
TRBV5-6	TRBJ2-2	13	ASSADRDHTGELF
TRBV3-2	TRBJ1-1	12	ASSPTELNTEAF
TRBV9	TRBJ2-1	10	ASSVEFNEQF
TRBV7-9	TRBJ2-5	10	ASSREEETQY
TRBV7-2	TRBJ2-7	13	ASSTTRQGNYEQY
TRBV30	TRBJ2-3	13	AWTQGGGGTDTQY
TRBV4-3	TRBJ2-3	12	ASSPSGDTDTQY
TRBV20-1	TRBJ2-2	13	SARLAQENTGELF
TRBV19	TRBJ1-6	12	ASRRSSGGSPLH
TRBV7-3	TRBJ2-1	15	ASSLQGSRGAHNEQF
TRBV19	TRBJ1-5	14	ASSIYAGANNQPQH
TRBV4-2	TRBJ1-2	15	ASSQGPPEGGDYGYT
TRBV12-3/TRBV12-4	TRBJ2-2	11	ASLKRNTGELF
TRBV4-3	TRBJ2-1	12	ASTPDRANNEQF
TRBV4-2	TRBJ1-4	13	ASSTAGNSNEKLF
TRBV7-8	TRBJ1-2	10	ASSLDRASYT
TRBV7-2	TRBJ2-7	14	ASSFRTGGFSYEQY
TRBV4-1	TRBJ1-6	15	ASSQDLRFSYNSPLH
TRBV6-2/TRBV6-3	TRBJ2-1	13	ASSYLARWRNEQF
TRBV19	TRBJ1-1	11	ASSGTMNTEAF
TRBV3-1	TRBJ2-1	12	ASSSGTYYNEQF
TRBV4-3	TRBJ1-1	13	ASSQRAGVNTEAF
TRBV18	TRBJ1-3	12	ASSPTGSGNTIY
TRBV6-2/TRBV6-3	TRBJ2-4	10	ASSGTGRIRY
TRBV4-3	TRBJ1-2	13	ASSQDGRAAYGYT
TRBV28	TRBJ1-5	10	ASSFTNQPQH
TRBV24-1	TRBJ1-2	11	ATSREDTNGYT
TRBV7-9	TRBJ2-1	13	ASSPRGTLYNEQF
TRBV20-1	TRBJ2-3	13	SATPGGARTDTQY